This T cell receptor (beta chain) was sequenced for a study of regulatory T cells in long-lasting Graves disease. The J segment lost 8 bases and the V segment lost 5 bases, leaving 8 bases of the junction unmatched. Germline values: CDR1 LNHNV, CDR2 YYDKDF (reference sequence). The CDR3 runs 13 residues. Specified time point: persistent/refractory GD, antithyroid drugs over 5 years with positive TRAb. Making the TCR library involved RNA that had been extracted from PBMCs. Arm-PCR of CDR3 regions and iRepertoire HTBI primers were used to build TCR beta libraries. TCRdb ran MiXCR on the multiplex PCR reads and lists one entry per CDR3 protein. The repertoire consists of around 500,000 distinct CDR3 sequences, with around 21% occurring once and the leading ten covering roughly 8%. This clonotype was seen repeatedly, ten times or more.

The TCR was taken from a female donor with Graves disease. Here the sequenced sample was peripheral blood mononuclear cells (PBMCs), taken when the disease was refractory, from a patient treated with antithyroid drugs. The J gene is TRBJ1-2, the V gene TRBV15, with 7 bases that match TRBD1. CDR3 in amino acids: CATSAGGAGGYTF. CDR3 in DNA: TGTGCCACCAGCGCAGGGGGAGCCGGGGGCTACACCTTC.